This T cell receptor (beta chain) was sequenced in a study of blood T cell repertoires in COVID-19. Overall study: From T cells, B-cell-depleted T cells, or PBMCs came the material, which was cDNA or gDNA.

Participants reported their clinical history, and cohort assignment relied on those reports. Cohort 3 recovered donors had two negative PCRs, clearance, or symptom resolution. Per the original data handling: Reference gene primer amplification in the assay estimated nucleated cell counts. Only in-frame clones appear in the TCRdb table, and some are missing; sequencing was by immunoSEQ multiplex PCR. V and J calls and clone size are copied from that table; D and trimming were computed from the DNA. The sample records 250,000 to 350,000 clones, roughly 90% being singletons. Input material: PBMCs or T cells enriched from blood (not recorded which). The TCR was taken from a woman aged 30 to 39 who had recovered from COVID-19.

The chain's CDR3 is CASTPAGNQPQHF. The CDR3 nucleotides read TGTGCCAGCACCCCCGCGGGCAATCAGCCCCAGCATTTT. This chain joins TRBV6-5 and TRBJ1-5, with D uncertain. Germline CDR1 reads MNHEY; CDR2 reads SVGAGI. This CDR3 contains 13 residues. V dropped 7 bases and J dropped 2 bases, with 9 bases sitting between them.